This is a list of T cell receptor beta chains from one sample in a study of PD-1 blockade in classical Hodgkin lymphoma. The method was immunoSEQ multiplex PCR; TCRdb's version includes in-frame clones alone and lacks a portion of them. Here the sample spans some 86,000 clones, 90% being singletons. Sample: peripheral blood mononuclear cells (PBMCs), taken before the fourth cycle of nivolumab. These receptors all come from a human donor with classical Hodgkin lymphoma. CDR3s include the opening cysteine and the closing phenylalanine or tryptophan. Each record gives: J gene, D gene, clone size, V gene, CDR3 protein, CDR3 DNA. A D gene is named only where the DNA matches it firmly. Only part of the rows carry a size: once, few, many, or a class if the clone is expanded.

J: TRBJ1-2
D: -
size: -
V: TRBV7-8
CDR3: CASSLSGVYGYTF
DNA: TGTGCCAGCAGCTTATCTGGGGTCTATGGCTACACCTTC

J: TRBJ1-4
D: -
size: -
V: TRBV19
CDR3: CASSLPAGRSTNEKLFF
DNA: TGTGCCAGTAGTCTCCCCGCCGGGAGATCAACTAATGAAAAACTGTTTTTT

J: TRBJ2-1
D: -
size: -
V: TRBV5-4
CDR3: CASSDDRTNEQFF
DNA: TGTGCCAGCAGCGATGACAGGACAAATGAGCAGTTCTTC

J: TRBJ1-2
D: TRBD1
size: -
V: TRBV6-5
CDR3: CASSGTGADYGYTF
DNA: TGTGCCAGCTCCGGGACAGGGGCGGACTATGGCTACACCTTC

J: TRBJ1-6
D: -
size: -
V: TRBV6-5
CDR3: CASTYSGYNSPLHF
DNA: TGTGCCAGCACCTATTCAGGGTATAATTCACCCCTCCACTTT

J: TRBJ1-6
D: -
size: few
V: TRBV7-2
CDR3: CASSLKDSPLHF
DNA: TGTGCCAGCAGCTTAAAGGATTCACCCCTCCACTTT

J: TRBJ1-2
D: -
size: -
V: TRBV2
CDR3: CASSEGLGGYGYTF
DNA: TGTGCCAGCAGTGAGGGTCTTGGAGGCTATGGCTACACCTTC

J: TRBJ2-4
D: TRBD2
size: -
V: TRBV5-1
CDR3: CASSPLRQGGDIQYF
DNA: TGCGCCAGCAGCCCACTAAGGCAGGGAGGGGACATTCAGTACTTC

J: TRBJ2-7
D: -
size: -
V: TRBV4-3
CDR3: CASSQTEEGWPYEQYF
DNA: TGCGCCAGCAGCCAGACGGAAGAGGGGTGGCCCTACGAGCAGTACTTC

J: TRBJ1-4
D: TRBD1
size: once
V: TRBV13
CDR3: CASSLAGGGEKLFF
DNA: TGTGCCAGCAGCTTAGCAGGGGGTGGCGAAAAACTGTTTTTT

J: TRBJ2-1
D: -
size: -
V: TRBV5-6
CDR3: CASSLVWGPMGVFF
DNA: TGTGCCAGCAGCTTGGTGTGGGGACCCATGGGGGTGTTCTTC

J: TRBJ1-2
D: -
size: -
V: TRBV5-6
CDR3: CASSLVTPAENYGYTF
DNA: TGTGCCAGCAGCTTGGTGACTCCGGCCGAAAACTATGGCTACACCTTC

J: TRBJ1-4
D: -
size: -
V: TRBV19
CDR3: CASSIVSREKLFF
DNA: TGTGCCAGTAGTATAGTGAGCAGGGAAAAACTGTTTTTT

J: TRBJ2-3
D: -
size: -
V: TRBV5-1
CDR3: CASSSSMITDTQYF
DNA: TGCGCCAGCAGCTCGAGCATGATCACAGATACGCAGTATTTT

J: TRBJ1-1
D: -
size: -
V: TRBV29-1
CDR3: CSVEGLMNTEAFF
DNA: TGCAGCGTTGAGGGTCTCATGAACACTGAAGCTTTCTTT

J: TRBJ2-3
D: -
size: -
V: TRBV19
CDR3: CASSIGPPGGYTDTQYF
DNA: TGTGCCAGTAGTATTGGTCCCCCCGGGGGCTACACAGATACGCAGTATTTT

J: TRBJ1-4
D: -
size: -
V: TRBV6-1
CDR3: CASSVDILGLNEKLFF
DNA: TGTGCCAGCAGTGTGGACATCCTAGGCCTTAATGAAAAACTGTTTTTT

J: TRBJ2-3
D: -
size: -
V: TRBV9
CDR3: CASSVAPERISPYF
DNA: TGTGCCAGCAGCGTAGCCCCCGAGCGAATATCTCCGTATTTT

J: TRBJ1-1
D: -
size: -
V: TRBV2
CDR3: CASLPRLGNTEAFF
DNA: TGTGCCAGCTTACCCCGTTTGGGGAACACTGAAGCTTTCTTT

J: TRBJ2-1
D: -
size: -
V: TRBV6-5
CDR3: CASRVQGMYANEQFF
DNA: TGTGCCAGCAGGGTACAGGGAATGTATGCAAATGAGCAGTTCTTC

J: TRBJ1-5
D: TRBD1
size: -
V: TRBV7-9
CDR3: CASSVGQGNVPQHF
DNA: TGTGCCAGCAGCGTGGGACAGGGTAACGTGCCCCAGCATTTT

J: TRBJ1-5
D: TRBD1
size: -
V: TRBV28
CDR3: CASSSGQGGQPQHF
DNA: TGTGCCAGCAGTTCGGGACAGGGGGGTCAGCCCCAGCATTTT

J: TRBJ1-5
D: TRBD1
size: -
V: TRBV11-2
CDR3: CASSPGGTAYSNQPQHF
DNA: TGTGCCAGCAGCCCTGGAGGGACAGCTTATAGCAATCAGCCCCAGCATTTT

J: TRBJ1-3
D: -
size: -
V: TRBV18
CDR3: CASSPGSSSGNTIYF
DNA: TGTGCCAGCTCACCAGGTTCGAGCTCTGGAAACACCATATATTTT

J: TRBJ2-4
D: TRBD1
size: -
V: TRBV7-9
CDR3: CASSPRTGVNIQYF
DNA: TGTGCCAGCAGCCCACGGACAGGGGTGAACATTCAGTACTTC

J: TRBJ2-3
D: -
size: -
V: TRBV6-6
CDR3: CASSFGTGRGTDTQYF
DNA: TGTGCCAGCAGTTTTGGAACAGGGAGGGGCACAGATACGCAGTATTTT

J: TRBJ2-1
D: -
size: -
V: TRBV2
CDR3: CASIQGGYSYNEQFF
DNA: TGTGCCAGCATCCAAGGGGGTTACTCCTACAATGAGCAGTTCTTC

J: TRBJ1-6
D: -
size: -
V: TRBV4-3
CDR3: CASSQDTPRIGHSPLHF
DNA: TGCGCCAGCAGCCAAGATACCCCCAGAATTGGGCACTCACCCCTCCACTTT

J: TRBJ2-1
D: TRBD2
size: -
V: TRBV15
CDR3: CATSRAAGGVYNEQFF
DNA: TGTGCCACCAGCAGAGCAGCGGGGGGGGTTTACAATGAGCAGTTCTTC

J: TRBJ2-7
D: TRBD2
size: -
V: TRBV4-2
CDR3: CASSHPGGYEQYF
DNA: TGTGCCAGCAGCCACCCGGGGGGCTACGAGCAGTACTTC

J: TRBJ2-7
D: TRBD1
size: -
V: TRBV4-1
CDR3: CASSQATGVPYEQYF
DNA: TGCGCCAGCAGCCAAGCCACAGGGGTACCCTACGAGCAGTACTTC

J: TRBJ1-4
D: -
size: -
V: TRBV5-5
CDR3: CASSLSREKLFF
DNA: TGTGCCAGCAGCTTGTCAAGGGAAAAACTGTTTTTT

J: TRBJ2-7
D: TRBD2
size: -
V: TRBV30
CDR3: CAWSITSGGYYEQYF
DNA: TGTGCCTGGAGTATAACTAGCGGGGGGTACTACGAGCAGTACTTC

J: TRBJ1-2
D: -
size: -
V: TRBV7-9
CDR3: CASSLEPGGLFGDYGYTF
DNA: TGTGCCAGCAGCTTAGAGCCGGGGGGCTTGTTTGGTGACTATGGCTACACCTTC

J: TRBJ2-3
D: -
size: -
V: TRBV13
CDR3: CASSLGARGPDTQYF
DNA: TGTGCCAGCAGCTTAGGAGCAAGAGGGCCAGATACGCAGTATTTT

J: TRBJ2-2
D: -
size: -
V: TRBV5-1
CDR3: CASSFGRGENTGELFF
DNA: TGCGCCAGCAGCTTCGGCAGGGGGGAGAACACCGGGGAGCTGTTTTTT

J: TRBJ2-2
D: -
size: -
V: TRBV2
CDR3: CATRLAGELFF
DNA: TGTGCCACTAGGCTTGCCGGGGAGCTGTTTTTT

J: TRBJ1-2
D: TRBD1
size: once
V: TRBV19
CDR3: CARRQGGGGYTF
DNA: TGTGCCAGGCGACAGGGGGGTGGTGGCTACACCTTC